The T cell receptor (beta chain) under discussion was sequenced for a study of T cell repertoires in cytomegalovirus infection. Study information: Both a matching HLA type and CMV infection were indicated by public TCR beta signatures.

This clonotype was found a few times. What it binds is unknown. Regarding the study as a whole: Frequencies of public TCR beta families were cumulated, and this identified carriers of CMV plus the relevant HLA.

Via MiXCR, TCRdb re-called the reads, giving one row per CDR3 protein. The data show just over 150,000 distinct CDR3 sequences, with less than 25% seen just once and approximately 10% held by the top ten. The V gene lost 8 bases and the J gene lost 2 bases, with 21 bases spanning the gap. CDR1 is MDHEN and CDR2 is SYDVKM in the germline V gene. CDR3 size: 16 residues. The sequenced sample consisted of PBMCs. V gene TRBV28 combines with J gene TRBJ2-5; D tentatively reads TRBD1 or TRBD2 (6 bases each). The clonotype comes from a human donor in good health (CMV status not recorded). Some clones in this sample may be carry-over from other donors' samples. The CDR3 DNA is TGTGCCAGCCGTGCGCCCGGGGGCAGGGGACAAGAGACCCAGTACTTC. The encoded protein is CASRAPGGRGQETQYF. The full variable domain, rest sourced from reference TRBV28 and TRBJ2-5, is DVKVTQSSRYLVKRTGEKVFLECVQDMDHENMFWYRQDPGLGLRLIYFSYDVKMKEKGDIPEGYSVSREKKERFSLILESASTNQTSMYLCASRAPGGRGQETQYFGPGTRLLVL.